The next 8 T cell receptor beta chains were all read from a single sample in a study of blood T cell repertoires in COVID-19. The protocol was immunoSEQ multiplex PCR, while the TCRdb copy is restricted to in-frame clones and leaves out a portion. The sample carries about 170,000 clones, 80% to 85% recorded once. Sequenced material: peripheral blood. The receptors here all came from a human donor with acute or convalescent COVID-19. The donor label of this sample is uncertain.

The chain carries TRBV3-1 (or the pseudogene TRBV3-2) and TRBJ2-2; D perhaps matches TRBD2 (6 bases). The CDR3 contains 15 residues. Germline CDR1 and CDR2: LGHDT and YNNKEL (reference sequence). Between the trimmed V and J ends, which lost 1 base and 3 bases, there was a span of 9 bases. The CDR3 reads CASSQVPGDTGELFF. As DNA, the CDR3 is TGTGCCAGCAGCCAAGTTCCGGGGGACACCGGGGAGCTGTTTTTT.

The chain has TRBV7-9 and TRBJ1-1; 12 bases line up with TRBD1. CDR3 length: 15 amino acids. Losses at the gene ends were 4 bases for V and 7 bases for J; bases not matched to a gene: 7. Germline V gene sequence: CDR1 SEHNR, CDR2 FQNEAQ (reference sequence). The CDR3 sequence is CASSSGTGGKNEAFF. Here the CDR3 DNA reads TGTGCCAGCAGCTCCGGGACAGGGGGCAAGAATGAAGCTTTCTTT.

V gene TRBV2 combines with J gene TRBJ1-2; 7 positions match TRBD1. Looked up from germline, CDR1 is SNHLY and CDR2 is FYNNEI. V was pared by 3 bases and J by 8 bases, with 6 bases of the junction left unmatched. CDR3 length: 13 amino acids. The CDR3 DNA reads TGTGCCAGCAGTGATGAGGGGGCAAGGGGCTACACCTTC. Translating gives CASSDEGARGYTF.

The rearrangement links TRBV7-9 to TRBJ1-4, with TRBD1 as a possible D gene (5 bases). In germline, CDR1 is SEHNR, CDR2 FQNEAQ (reference sequence). The CDR3 length is 14 residues. V dropped 0 bases and J dropped 7 bases, with 9 bases sitting between them. The CDR3 nucleotides read TGTGCCAGCAGCTTAGCGGGGGGGTTTGAAAAACTGTTTTTT. Protein: CASSLAGGFEKLFF.

The V and J genes are TRBV9 and TRBJ2-3, with a tentative D call TRBD2 (6 bases). Germline CDR1 is SGDLS and CDR2 is YYNGEE. The length of the CDR3 is 14 residues. The V gene lost 1 base and the J gene lost 5 bases, with 11 bases spanning the gap. DNA of the CDR3: TGTGCCAGCAGCGTATCCAGCGGGTTAGATACGCAGTATTTT. Translated, it gives CASSVSSGLDTQYF.

The rearrangement links TRBV5-1 to TRBJ2-5; D is possibly TRBD2 (5 bases). V shed 1 base and J shed 5 bases, with 9 bases lying between them. This CDR3 is built from 13 residues. From germline, CDR1 is SGHRS and CDR2 YFSETQ. CDR3 DNA: TGCGCCAGCAGCTTGTCCGGGGTGGAGACCCAGTACTTC. This codes for CASSLSGVETQYF.

The V and J genes are TRBV28 and TRBJ2-5; D might be TRBD2 (7 bases). Per germline, CDR1 MDHEN and CDR2 SYDVKM. V lost 6 bases, J lost 5 bases, and 13 bases lay in between. The CDR3 has 13 residues. The CDR3 here is CASRREGGETQYF. CDR3 nucleotide sequence: TGTGCCAGCAGGAGGGAGGGGGGGGAGACCCAGTACTTC.

Remarks on this clone: The sample has other DNA sequences that encode this CDR3 too. The V and J genes are TRBV19 and TRBJ2-7; 11 bases match TRBD1. The CDR3 runs 14 residues. Trimming cost V 4 bases and J 3 bases; bases outside gene matches: 2. Germline CDR1 LNHDA, CDR2 SQIVND (reference sequence). CDR3 region: CASSSGTGGYEQYF. CDR3 sequence (DNA): TGTGCCAGTAGTAGCGGGACAGGGGGCTACGAGCAGTACTTC.